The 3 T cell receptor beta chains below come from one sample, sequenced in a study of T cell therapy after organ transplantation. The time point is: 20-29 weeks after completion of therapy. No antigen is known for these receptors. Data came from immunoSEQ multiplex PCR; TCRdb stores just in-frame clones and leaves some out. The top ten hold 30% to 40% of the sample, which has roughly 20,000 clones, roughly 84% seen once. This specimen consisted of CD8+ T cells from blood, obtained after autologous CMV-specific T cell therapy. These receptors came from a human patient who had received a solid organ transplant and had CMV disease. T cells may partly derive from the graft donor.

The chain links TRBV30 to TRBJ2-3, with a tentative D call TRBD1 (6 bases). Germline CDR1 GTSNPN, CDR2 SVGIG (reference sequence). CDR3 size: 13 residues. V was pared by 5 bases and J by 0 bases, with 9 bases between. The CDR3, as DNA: TGTGCCTGGCGACAGGAAAGCACAGATACGCAGTATTTT. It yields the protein CAWRQESTDTQYF. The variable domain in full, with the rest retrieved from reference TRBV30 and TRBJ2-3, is SQTIHQWPATLVQPVGSPLSLECTVEGTSNPNLYWYRQAAGRGLQLLFYSVGIGQISSEVPQNLSASRPQDRQFILSSKKLLLSDSGFYLCAWRQESTDTQYFGPGTRLTVL.

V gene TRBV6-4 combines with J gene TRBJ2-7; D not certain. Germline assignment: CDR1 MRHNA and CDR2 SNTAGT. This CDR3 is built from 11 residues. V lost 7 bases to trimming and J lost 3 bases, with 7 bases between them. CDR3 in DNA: TGTGCCAGCATGGCCGGCTACGAGCAGTACTTC. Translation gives CASMAGYEQYF.

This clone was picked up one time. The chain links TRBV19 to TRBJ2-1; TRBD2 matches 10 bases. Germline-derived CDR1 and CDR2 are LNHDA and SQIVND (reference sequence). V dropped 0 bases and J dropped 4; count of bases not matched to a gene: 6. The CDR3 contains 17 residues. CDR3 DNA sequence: TGTGCCAGTAGTATAGAAGGGCCTAGCGGGGGTTACAATGAGCAGTTCTTC. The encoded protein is CASSIEGPSGGYNEQFF.